These T cell receptor beta chains were read from a single sample in a study of cytomegalovirus exposure and HLA in healthy donors. The data were produced by immunoSEQ multiplex PCR, yet TCRdb's version contains in-frame clones alone and is incomplete. The repertoire has fewer than 200,000 clones, roughly nine tenths of them found once; the top ten carry less than 0.3%. Sample: PBMCs. The receptors derive from a girl under three years old in good health and CMV-seronegative. Both conserved end residues are part of each CDR3. D genes are given only for firm matches. Size tells how often a clone was seen (once, few, many) or the class of an expanded clone, and some rows leave it out.

v_gene	d_gene	j_gene	abundance	CDR3aa	CDR3nt
TRBV7-2	NA	TRBJ2-7	NA	CASSLSGRGYEQYF	TGTGCCAGCAGCTTATCTGGAAGAGGCTACGAGCAGTACTTC
TRBV29-1	NA	TRBJ2-7	few	CSVGGGYEQYF	TGCAGCGTTGGAGGAGGTTACGAGCAGTACTTC
TRBV27	NA	TRBJ2-1	NA	CASSLYIYNEQFF	TGTGCCAGCAGTTTATACATCTACAATGAGCAGTTCTTC
TRBV7-9	NA	TRBJ1-1	NA	CASSLVRNTEAFF	TGTGCCAGCAGCTTAGTGCGGAACACTGAAGCTTTCTTT
TRBV7-9	NA	TRBJ1-1	once	CASSLGPQVGNTEAFF	TGTGCCAGCAGCTTAGGACCGCAGGTGGGGAACACTGAAGCTTTCTTT
TRBV5-4	NA	TRBJ2-7	NA	CASSLGRERSYEQYF	TGTGCCAGCAGCTTAGGCAGGGAAAGGTCCTACGAGCAGTACTTC
TRBV18	NA	TRBJ2-7	NA	CASSPTASYEQYF	TGTGCCAGCTCACCGACTGCATCCTACGAGCAGTACTTC
TRBV5-6	TRBD2	TRBJ2-5	NA	CASSRGLAAETQYF	TGTGCCAGCAGCAGGGGACTAGCAGCAGAGACCCAGTACTTC
TRBV4-1	NA	TRBJ1-5	once	CASSQEGWGGENQPQHF	TGCGCCAGCAGCCAAGAGGGCTGGGGGGGAGAAAATCAGCCCCAGCATTTT
TRBV15	NA	TRBJ1-1	NA	CATCEGPYTEAFF	TGTGCCACCTGCGAGGGTCCTTACACTGAAGCTTTCTTT
TRBV2	TRBD1	TRBJ1-2	NA	CASSDSGQGFGYTF	TGTGCCAGCAGTGACTCGGGACAGGGGTTTGGCTACACCTTC
TRBV5-1	NA	TRBJ2-7	NA	CASSLVAGSYEQYF	TGCGCCAGCAGCTTGGTGGCAGGATCCTACGAGCAGTACTTC
TRBV10-3	TRBD2	TRBJ2-3	NA	CAISERPTSGGTDTQYF	TGTGCCATCAGTGAGCGTCCGACTAGCGGCGGCACAGATACGCAGTATTTT
TRBV5-1	NA	TRBJ1-4	NA	CASSLTGKDEKLFF	TGCGCCAGCAGCTTGACAGGGAAGGATGAAAAACTGTTTTTT
TRBV6-1	NA	TRBJ1-2	once	CASSRDRTNYGYTF	TGTGCCAGCTCGAGAGACAGAACTAACTATGGCTACACCTTC
TRBV19	NA	TRBJ1-1	NA	CASSDRYTEAFF	TGTGCCAGTTCGGACAGATACACTGAAGCTTTCTTT
TRBV7-9	NA	TRBJ2-7	few	CASSSDYEQYF	TGTGCCAGCAGCTCAGACTACGAGCAGTACTTC